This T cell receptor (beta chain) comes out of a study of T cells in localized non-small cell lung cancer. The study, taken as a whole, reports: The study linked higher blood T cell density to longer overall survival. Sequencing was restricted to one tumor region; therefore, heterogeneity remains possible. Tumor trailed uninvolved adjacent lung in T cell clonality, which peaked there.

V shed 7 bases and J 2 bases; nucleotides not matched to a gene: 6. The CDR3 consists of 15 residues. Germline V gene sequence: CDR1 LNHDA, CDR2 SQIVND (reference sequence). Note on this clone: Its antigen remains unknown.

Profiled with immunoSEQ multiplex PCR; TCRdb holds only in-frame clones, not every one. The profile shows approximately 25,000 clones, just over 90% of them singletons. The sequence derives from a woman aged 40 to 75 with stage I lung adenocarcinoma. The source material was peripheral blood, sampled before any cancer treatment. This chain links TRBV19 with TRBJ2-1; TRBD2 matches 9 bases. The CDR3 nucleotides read TGTGCCAGTAATCCTAGCGGGGTAGCCTACAATGAGCAGTTCTTC. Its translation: CASNPSGVAYNEQFF.